This record concerns one T cell receptor beta chain sequence. Its antigen is currently unknown. The CDR3 extends over 14 amino acids. V was pared by 0 bases and J by 3 bases, with 8 bases between. Germline V gene data show CDR1 as MNHNY and CDR2 as SVGAGI (reference sequence). The source of the sample is a study of beta chain features in type 1 diabetes. Across the whole study: Across all samples, about 110,000,000 sorted cells were examined.

Purities in excess of 95% were seen in all sorted populations. What was sequenced were expressed TCRB transcripts, since all of the isolated RNA had been reverse transcribed. Clones were read by immunoSEQ multiplex PCR, and TCRdb kept only the in-frame ones, dropping some. The sample shows around 340,000 clones, approximately 9.7% of them seen only once. General study findings and limits: The naive, central memory and Treg TCRB repertoires showed an apparent similarity that was greater among patients than among healthy donors. Shorter TCRB CDR3s, moderately but significantly so, marked every one of the four CD4+ subsets in Type 1 diabetes patients. Type 1 diabetes patients had VDJ junctions that carried fewer insertions and more deletions.

Source material: central memory CD4+ T cells from blood. This clonotype originated in a man under 40 with type 1 diabetes. The rearrangement uses TRBV6-6 and TRBJ2-5; tentatively, D is TRBD2 (5 bases). CDR3 in DNA: TGTGCCAGCAGTTACTCGCAGAGGGAAGAGACCCAGTACTTC. Amino acid sequence: CASSYSQREETQYF.